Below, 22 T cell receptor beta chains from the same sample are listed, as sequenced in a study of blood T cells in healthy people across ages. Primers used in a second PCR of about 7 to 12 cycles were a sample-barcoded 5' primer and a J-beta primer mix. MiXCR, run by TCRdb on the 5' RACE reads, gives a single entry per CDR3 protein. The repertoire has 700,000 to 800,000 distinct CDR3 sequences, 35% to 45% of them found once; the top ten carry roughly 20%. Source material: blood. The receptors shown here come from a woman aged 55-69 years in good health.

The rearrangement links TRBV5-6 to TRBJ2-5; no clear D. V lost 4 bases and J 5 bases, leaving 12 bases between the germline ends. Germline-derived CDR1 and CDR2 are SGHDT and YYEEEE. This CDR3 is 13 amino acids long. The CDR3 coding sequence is TGTGCCAGCAGCGTGTCAGGCTGGGAGACCCAGTACTTC. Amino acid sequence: CASSVSGWETQYF.

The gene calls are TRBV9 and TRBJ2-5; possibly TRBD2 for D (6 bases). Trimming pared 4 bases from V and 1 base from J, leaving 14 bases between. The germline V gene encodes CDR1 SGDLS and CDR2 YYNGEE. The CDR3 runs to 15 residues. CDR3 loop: CASSIAAGVQETQYF. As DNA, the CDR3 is TGTGCCAGCAGCATAGCGGCGGGTGTCCAAGAGACCCAGTACTTC.

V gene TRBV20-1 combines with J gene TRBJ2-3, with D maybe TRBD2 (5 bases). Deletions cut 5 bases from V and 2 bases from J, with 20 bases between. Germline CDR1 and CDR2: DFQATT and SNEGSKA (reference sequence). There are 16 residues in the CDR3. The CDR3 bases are TGCAGTGCTTCCTTTGTTATACTAGGGTACACAGATACGCAGTATTTT. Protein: CSASFVILGYTDTQYF.

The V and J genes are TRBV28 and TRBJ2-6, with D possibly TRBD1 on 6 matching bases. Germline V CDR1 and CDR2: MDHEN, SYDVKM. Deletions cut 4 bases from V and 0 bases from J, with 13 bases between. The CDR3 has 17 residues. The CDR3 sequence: CASSSDSLSSGANVLTF. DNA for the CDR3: TGTGCCAGCAGTTCGGACAGCCTGAGCTCTGGGGCCAACGTCCTGACTTTC.

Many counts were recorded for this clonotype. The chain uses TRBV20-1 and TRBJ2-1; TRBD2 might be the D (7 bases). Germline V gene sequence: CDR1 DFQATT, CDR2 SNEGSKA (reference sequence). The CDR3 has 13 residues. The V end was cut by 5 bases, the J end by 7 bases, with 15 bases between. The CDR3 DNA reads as TGCAGTGCTGTTGGGGGGGGCAATAATGAGCAGTTCTTC. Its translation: CSAVGGGNNEQFF.

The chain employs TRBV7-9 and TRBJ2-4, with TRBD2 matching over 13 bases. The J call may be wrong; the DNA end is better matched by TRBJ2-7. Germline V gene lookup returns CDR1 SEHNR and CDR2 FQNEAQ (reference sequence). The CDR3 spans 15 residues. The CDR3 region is CASSQGTSGNSEQYF. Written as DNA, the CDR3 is TGTGCCAGCAGCCAGGGGACTAGCGGGAACTCCGAGCAGTACTTC.

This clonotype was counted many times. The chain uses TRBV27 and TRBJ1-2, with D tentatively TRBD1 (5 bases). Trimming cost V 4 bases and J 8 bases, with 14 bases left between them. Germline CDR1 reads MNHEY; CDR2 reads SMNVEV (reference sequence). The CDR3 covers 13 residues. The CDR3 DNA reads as TGTGCCAGCAGTTCTGTACCGCGGGGCGGCTACACCTTC. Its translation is CASSSVPRGGYTF.

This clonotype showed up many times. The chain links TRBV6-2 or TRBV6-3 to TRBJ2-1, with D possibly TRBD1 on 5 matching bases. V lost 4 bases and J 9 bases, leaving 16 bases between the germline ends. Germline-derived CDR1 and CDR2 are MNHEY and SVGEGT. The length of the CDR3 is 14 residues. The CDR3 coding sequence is TGTGCCAGCAGTTCATCACTTAGGGGCTTTGAGCAGTTCTTC. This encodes CASSSSLRGFEQFF.

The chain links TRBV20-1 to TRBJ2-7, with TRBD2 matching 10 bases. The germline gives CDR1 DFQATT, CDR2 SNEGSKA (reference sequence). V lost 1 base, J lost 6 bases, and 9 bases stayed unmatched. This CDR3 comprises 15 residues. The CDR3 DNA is TGCAGTGCTAGAGTTCGGGCTAGCGGGAGTAGCGAGCAGTACTTC. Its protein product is CSARVRASGSSEQYF.

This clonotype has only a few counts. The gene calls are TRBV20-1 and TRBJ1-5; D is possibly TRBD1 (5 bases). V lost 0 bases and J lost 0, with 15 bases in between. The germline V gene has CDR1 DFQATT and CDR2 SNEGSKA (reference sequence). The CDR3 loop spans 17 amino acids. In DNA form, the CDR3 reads TGCAGTGCTAGAGATTGGCAGGGAGGCTATAGCAATCAGCCCCAGCATTTT. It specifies CSARDWQGGYSNQPQHF.

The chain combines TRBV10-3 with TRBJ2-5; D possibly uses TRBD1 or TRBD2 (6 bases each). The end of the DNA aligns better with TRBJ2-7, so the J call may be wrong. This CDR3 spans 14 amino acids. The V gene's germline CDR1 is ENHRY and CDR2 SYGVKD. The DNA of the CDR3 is TGTGCCATCAGTGAGTCAGGGGGAGGCTACGAGCAGTACTTC. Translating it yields CAISESGGGYEQYF.

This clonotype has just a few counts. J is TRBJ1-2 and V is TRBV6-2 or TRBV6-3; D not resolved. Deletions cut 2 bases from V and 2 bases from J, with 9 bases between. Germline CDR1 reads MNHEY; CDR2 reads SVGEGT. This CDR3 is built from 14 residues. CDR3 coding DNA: TGTGCCAGCAGTTACGAGGGAGACAACTATGGCTACACCTTC. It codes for CASSYEGDNYGYTF.

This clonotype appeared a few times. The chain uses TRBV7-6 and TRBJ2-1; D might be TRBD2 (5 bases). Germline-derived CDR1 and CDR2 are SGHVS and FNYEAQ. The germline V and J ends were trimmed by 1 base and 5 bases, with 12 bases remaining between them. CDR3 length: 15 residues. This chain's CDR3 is CASSLVGTRDNEQFF. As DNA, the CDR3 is TGTGCCAGCAGCTTAGTTGGAACTAGAGACAATGAGCAGTTCTTC.

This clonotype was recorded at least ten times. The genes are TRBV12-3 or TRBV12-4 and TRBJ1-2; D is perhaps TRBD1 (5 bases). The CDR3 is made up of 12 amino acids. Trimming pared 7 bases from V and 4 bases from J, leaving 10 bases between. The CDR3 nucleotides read TGTGCCAGCAAACCGGGGGGCTATGGCTACACCTTC. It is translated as CASKPGGYGYTF.

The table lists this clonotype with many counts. CDR3 region: CASSPDYFTDTQYF. The CDR3, as DNA: TGTGCCAGCAGCCCCGACTACTTCACAGATACGCAGTATTTT. The chain combines TRBV9 with TRBJ2-3, with D possibly TRBD2 on 5 matching bases. V lost 4 bases and J lost 2, with 11 bases in between. The CDR3 has 14 amino acids. The germline V gene has CDR1 SGDLS and CDR2 YYNGEE.

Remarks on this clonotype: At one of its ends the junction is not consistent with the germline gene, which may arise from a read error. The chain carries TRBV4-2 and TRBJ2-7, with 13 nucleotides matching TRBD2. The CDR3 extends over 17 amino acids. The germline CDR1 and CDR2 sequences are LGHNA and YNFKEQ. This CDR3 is CVSSHLGTSGNSYEQYF. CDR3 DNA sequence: TGTGTCAGCAGCCACCTAGGGACTAGCGGGAACTCCTACGAGCAGTACTTC.

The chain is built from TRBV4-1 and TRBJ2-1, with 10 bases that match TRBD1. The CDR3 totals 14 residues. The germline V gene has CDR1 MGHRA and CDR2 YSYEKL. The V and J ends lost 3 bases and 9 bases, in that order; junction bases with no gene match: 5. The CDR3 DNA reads TGCGCCAGCAGCCAGGTTGACAGGGGGCTTGAGCAGTTCTTC. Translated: CASSQVDRGLEQFF.

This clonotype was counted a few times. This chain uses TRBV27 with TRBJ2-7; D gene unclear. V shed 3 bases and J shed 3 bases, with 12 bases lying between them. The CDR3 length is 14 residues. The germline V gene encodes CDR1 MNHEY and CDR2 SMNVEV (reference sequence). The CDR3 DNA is TGTGCCAGCAGTTTCCGGGCCGAAGTCTACGAGCAGTACTTC. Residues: CASSFRAEVYEQYF.

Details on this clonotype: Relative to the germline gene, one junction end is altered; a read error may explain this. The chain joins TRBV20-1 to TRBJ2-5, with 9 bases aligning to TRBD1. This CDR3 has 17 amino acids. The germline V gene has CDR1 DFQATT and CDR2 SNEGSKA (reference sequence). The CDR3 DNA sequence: TGCAGTGCCAGAGAAGACATACTGGGACAGGGACAAGAGACCCAGTACTTC. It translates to CSAREDILGQGQETQYF.

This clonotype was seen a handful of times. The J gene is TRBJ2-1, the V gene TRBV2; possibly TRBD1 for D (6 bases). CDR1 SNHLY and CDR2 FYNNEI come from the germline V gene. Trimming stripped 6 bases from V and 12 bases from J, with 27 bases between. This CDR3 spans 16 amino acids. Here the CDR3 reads CASRDQGKAFSKGQFF. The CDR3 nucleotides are TGTGCCAGCAGGGACCAGGGGAAGGCTTTTTCTAAGGGGCAGTTCTTC.

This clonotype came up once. CDR3 nucleotide sequence: TGTGCCAGCAAAACGACTAGCGCAGAGACCCAGTACTTC. Residues: CASKTTSAETQYF. The chain links TRBV2 to TRBJ2-7, with 8 bases lining up with TRBD2. Matching the DNA end better, TRBJ2-5 makes the J call doubtful. From germline, CDR1 is SNHLY and CDR2 FYNNEI. The CDR3 is 13 residues long.

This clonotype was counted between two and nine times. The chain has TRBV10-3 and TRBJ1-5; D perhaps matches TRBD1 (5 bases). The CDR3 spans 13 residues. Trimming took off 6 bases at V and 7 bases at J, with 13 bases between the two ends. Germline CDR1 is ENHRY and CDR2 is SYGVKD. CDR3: CAIRTDSSQPQHF. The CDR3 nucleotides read TGTGCCATCAGAACAGACAGTTCCCAGCCCCAGCATTTT.